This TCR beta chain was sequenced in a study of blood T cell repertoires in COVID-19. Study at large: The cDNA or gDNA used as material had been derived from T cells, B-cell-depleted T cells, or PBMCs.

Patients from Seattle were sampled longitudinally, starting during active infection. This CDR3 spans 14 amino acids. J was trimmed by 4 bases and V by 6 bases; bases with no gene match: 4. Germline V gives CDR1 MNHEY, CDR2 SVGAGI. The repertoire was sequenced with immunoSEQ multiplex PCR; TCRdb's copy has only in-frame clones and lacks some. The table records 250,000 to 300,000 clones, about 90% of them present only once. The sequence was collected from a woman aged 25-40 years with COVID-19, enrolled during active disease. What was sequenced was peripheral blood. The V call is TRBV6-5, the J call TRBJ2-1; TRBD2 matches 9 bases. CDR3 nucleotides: TGTGCCAGCAGGACTAGCGGAATATACAATGAGCAGTTCTTC. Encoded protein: CASRTSGIYNEQFF.